Listed below are T cell receptor beta chains from one sample, sequenced in a study of a mutant IDH1 vaccine in newly diagnosed glioma. No antigen has been assigned to these receptors. The repertoire was sequenced with immunoSEQ multiplex PCR; TCRdb's copy has only in-frame clones and lacks some. There are tens of thousands of clones in the sample; around 84% occur only once, and 4% to 5% lies in the top ten. The specimen comprised PBMCs, sampled from a glioma patient whose treatment included an IDH1 peptide vaccine. The receptors originated from a man aged 25 to 45 with glioma. The CDR3 runs from the conserved cysteine through the conserved F or W. D genes are given only for firm matches.

TRBJ1-2,TRBV19,TRBD1,CASSTPEQGRRGYTF
TRBJ2-2,TRBV29-1,NA,CSVSTVGNTGELFF
TRBJ2-7,TRBV7-2,NA,CASSLAGGSYEQYF
TRBJ2-1,TRBV10-1,TRBD1,CASSPDRVWNEQFF
TRBJ2-5,TRBV11-3,TRBD1,CASSSGTGGQETQYF
TRBJ1-1,TRBV4-2,NA,CASSPAVLNQRGQRAEAFF
TRBJ2-7,TRBV5-6,TRBD1,CASSWDRGYEQYF
TRBJ1-2,TRBV4-1,TRBD1,CASSQSPRDSYYGYTF
TRBJ1-4,TRBV6-5,NA,CASSPTGLTNEKLFF
TRBJ1-1,TRBV6-1,TRBD1,CASRPGTGNTEAFF
TRBJ2-3,TRBV4-2,TRBD1,CASSRGAGQGLSDTQYF
TRBJ2-7,TRBV5-1,NA,CASSLGDEQYF
TRBJ1-5,TRBV7-9,NA,CASGRWGNQPQHF
TRBJ1-2,TRBV6-5,TRBD1,CASSGGTAYGYTF
TRBJ2-3,TRBV23-1,TRBD1,CASSWLDRGRTDTQYF